There are a few counts of the clone carrying this T cell receptor (beta chain). These data originate in a study of T-cell reconstitution after alpha-beta-depleted transplantation in children. V lost 3 bases and J lost 3; bases outside the gene matches: 10. CDR1 and CDR2 from the germline V gene are DFQATT and SNEGSKA (reference sequence). CDR3 length: 16 residues. Preparation of the TCRbeta library was carried out with unique molecular identifiers. TCRdb reprocessed the PCR reads with MiXCR, giving one entry per CDR3 protein. The data hold around 680,000 distinct CDR3 sequences, with about 15% observed a single time.

The chain couples TRBV20-1 to TRBJ2-7; 11 nucleotides line up with TRBD2. The clonotype originates from a human donor who donated a stem cell graft to a child with acute myeloid leukemia. The material was PBMCs from the stem cell graft donor, obtained from the stem cell graft. Here the CDR3 DNA reads TGCAGTGCTAGGGTAGAAACTAGCGGGGGCCTCTACGAGCAGTACTTC. Its translation: CSARVETSGGLYEQYF.